These 27 T cell receptor beta chains were sequenced from one sample in a study of blood T cell repertoires in COVID-19. Profiling relied on immunoSEQ multiplex PCR, and the TCRdb table lists in-frame clones only, not all of them. The sample yields about 150,000 clones, approximately 91% seen once. The specimen sequenced was peripheral blood. These receptors were collected from a woman aged 70-85 years with acute or convalescent COVID-19.

The CDR3 protein is CASSQEGTVGSPLHF. CDR3 bases: TGCGCCAGCAGCCAAGAAGGGACAGTTGGTTCACCCCTCCACTTT. The V gene is TRBV4-1, the J gene TRBJ1-6; TRBD1 matches 7 bases. Trimming cost V 0 bases and J 9 bases; bases outside gene matches: 5. Germline CDR1 and CDR2: MGHRA and YSYEKL. CDR3 length: 15 residues.

V gene TRBV19 combines with J gene TRBJ2-2; weak D call: TRBD1 (6 bases). The V end lost 7 bases, the J end lost 4 bases, and 16 bases lay between the germline ends. This CDR3 has 15 amino acids. Germline lookup yields CDR1 LNHDA and CDR2 SQIVND (reference sequence). The CDR3, as DNA: TGTGCCAGTACCCTCTCAGGGGCAGGCACCGGGGAGCTGTTTTTT. Its protein product is CASTLSGAGTGELFF.

The V gene is TRBV6-5, the J gene TRBJ2-5; TRBD1 aligns across 9 bases. From germline, CDR1 is MNHEY and CDR2 SVGAGI. After removal of 5 bases from V and 8 bases from J, the junction contained 9 bases not matched to a gene. The CDR3 spans 14 residues. The CDR3 here is CASSPQAQGATQYF. The CDR3 region has the DNA TGTGCCAGCAGTCCACAAGCACAGGGGGCCACCCAGTACTTC.

This clone is a singleton in its sample. This sequence joins TRBV9 and TRBJ2-5, with 12 bases matching TRBD2. CDR1 SGDLS and CDR2 YYNGEE come from the germline V gene. The CDR3 totals 17 residues. Trimming at V came to 0 bases and at J to 2 bases, leaving 5 bases not matched to a gene. CDR3 bases: TGTGCCAGCAGCGTAGGGACTAGCGGGATCAGACAAGAGACCCAGTACTTC. Protein sequence: CASSVGTSGIRQETQYF.

The CDR3 bases are TGCGCCAGCAGCCCAGAGCCCCGCGGGGGACGCGAGACCCAGTACTTC. Protein product: CASSPEPRGGRETQYF. This rearrangement joins TRBV5-1 to TRBJ2-5, with 7 bases lining up with TRBD2. Germline V gene sequence: CDR1 SGHRS, CDR2 YFSETQ. V trimming: 4 bases; J trimming: 5 bases; junction bases outside the gene matches: 14. The CDR3 consists of 16 residues.

In its sample, this clone was seen once. At one end, the junction sequence differs from germline, possibly due to a read error. V is TRBV7-6 and J is TRBJ2-1; 12 nucleotides match TRBD2. From germline, CDR1 is SGHVS and CDR2 FNYEAQ. This CDR3 comprises 15 residues. CDR3 sequence: CASSLAGGLYSEQFF. For the CDR3, the DNA is TGTGCCAGCAGTCTAGCGGGGGGGCTTTACAGTGAGCAGTTCTTC.

The rearrangement joins TRBV4-1 to TRBJ1-4; TRBD1 is a possible D gene (6 bases). The CDR3 loop spans 14 amino acids. V was cut by 3 bases and J by 4 bases, with 9 bases left in between. The germline V gene has CDR1 MGHRA and CDR2 YSYEKL. The CDR3 region has the DNA TGCGCCAGCAGCCAGGACAGCCTTAATGAAAAACTGTTTTTT. Protein product: CASSQDSLNEKLFF.

V is TRBV27 and J is TRBJ2-3; 10 nucleotides match TRBD1. The germline gives CDR1 MNHEY, CDR2 SMNVEV (reference sequence). The CDR3 has 17 amino acids. V gave up 3 bases and J gave up 1 base; unmatched junction bases: 7. The CDR3 DNA follows: TGTGCCAGCAGTTTTTCAACCGGGACAGGGGGCACAGATACGCAGTATTTT. It translates to CASSFSTGTGGTDTQYF.

This chain connects TRBV7-2 to TRBJ1-2, with TRBD1 as a possible D gene (5 bases). Germline lookup yields CDR1 SGHTA and CDR2 FQGNSA. Trimming pared 5 bases from V and 4 bases from J, leaving 11 bases between. This CDR3 spans 13 amino acids. CDR3 nucleotides: TGTGCCAGCAGCCAGGGACTGATCTATGGCTACACCTTC. The encoded protein is CASSQGLIYGYTF.

V usage is TRBV6-5 and J usage is TRBJ1-1, with D perhaps TRBD1 (5 bases). V was pared by 5 bases and J by 1 base, with 14 bases between. The V gene's germline CDR1 is MNHEY and CDR2 SVGAGI. This CDR3 contains 15 residues. CDR3 bases: TGTGCCAGCAGTCCCCCAGGGTCAAGGAACACTGAAGCTTTCTTT. Encoded protein: CASSPPGSRNTEAFF.

The chain carries TRBV2 and TRBJ1-3; D possibly corresponds to TRBD1 (6 bases). V lost 5 bases, J lost 4 bases, and 12 bases lay in between. Germline V gene sequence: CDR1 SNHLY, CDR2 FYNNEI. The CDR3 sequence is 14 residues long. CDR3 sequence: CASSLQGNGNTIYF. The CDR3 DNA follows: TGTGCCAGCAGTTTACAGGGTAACGGAAACACCATATATTTT.

This chain uses TRBV6-5 with TRBJ1-2; TRBD1 aligns across 9 bases. Trimming removed 6 bases from V and 8 bases from J; junction bases left unmatched: 10. Germline lookup yields CDR1 MNHEY and CDR2 SVGAGI. The CDR3 length is 14 residues. CDR3 region: CASRGIQGAQGYTF. Written as DNA, the CDR3 is TGTGCCAGCAGGGGAATACAGGGGGCGCAGGGCTACACCTTC.

The chain joins TRBV28 to TRBJ2-1; a possible D gene is TRBD2 (5 bases). Trimming took off 3 bases at V and 4 bases at J, with 10 bases between the two ends. The CDR3 length is 14 residues. Germline values: CDR1 MDHEN, CDR2 SYDVKM. The CDR3 DNA sequence: TGTGCCAGCAGTTTGTTTGCGGGTTACAATGAGCAGTTCTTC. Protein product: CASSLFAGYNEQFF.

This chain joins TRBV19 and TRBJ2-5, with a tentative D call TRBD2 (6 bases). V was trimmed by 8 bases and J by 1 base, leaving 17 bases between them. In germline, CDR1 is LNHDA, CDR2 SQIVND (reference sequence). The CDR3 runs to 15 residues. The CDR3 here is CASGGLRAIQETQYF. CDR3 nucleotide sequence: TGTGCCAGTGGGGGACTTCGGGCCATCCAAGAGACCCAGTACTTC.

The J gene is TRBJ1-5, the V gene TRBV6-6, with 7 bases identical to TRBD1. The V and J ends lost 5 bases and 1 base, in that order; junction bases with no gene match: 8. CDR3 size: 16 residues. The germline V gene encodes CDR1 MNHNY and CDR2 SVGAGI (reference sequence). CDR3 sequence reads: CASSHETGTSNQPQHF. The CDR3 nucleotides read TGTGCCAGCAGTCACGAGACAGGGACAAGCAATCAGCCCCAGCATTTT.

V is TRBV5-1 and J is TRBJ1-3, with D possibly TRBD1 on 6 matching bases. This CDR3 has 16 residues. V lost 0 bases to trimming and J lost 1 base, with 11 bases between them. Germline CDR1 SGHRS, CDR2 YFSETQ. As DNA, the CDR3 is TGCGCCAGCAGCTTGGCCGTCGGACAGTCTGGAAACACCATATATTTT. Translation gives CASSLAVGQSGNTIYF.

The chain recombines TRBV6-2 or TRBV6-3 with TRBJ2-5; 10 nucleotides align to TRBD1. V shed 4 bases, J shed 4 bases, and the junction held 6 bases outside the gene matches. The CDR3 spans 15 residues. Germline CDR1 MNHEY, CDR2 SVGEGT. The CDR3, as DNA: TGTGCCAGCAGTTCACCGACAGGGGGCGGAGAGACCCAGTACTTC. Translated, it gives CASSSPTGGGETQYF.

The chain combines TRBV6-2 or TRBV6-3 with TRBJ1-2; 8 nucleotides agree with TRBD1. V shed 4 bases and J 7 bases; nucleotides not matched to a gene: 5. This CDR3 spans 13 amino acids. Looked up from germline, CDR1 is MNHEY and CDR2 is SVGEGT. CDR3 loop: CASSSRTGSGYTF. Written as DNA, the CDR3 is TGTGCCAGCAGTTCGCGGACAGGGTCTGGCTACACCTTC.

The chain combines TRBV6-6 with TRBJ1-6; TRBD1 aligns across 10 bases. This CDR3 contains 16 residues. V shed 5 bases, J shed 2 bases, and the junction held 3 bases outside the gene matches. CDR1 and CDR2 (germline): MNHNY, SVGAGI (reference sequence). The CDR3 DNA reads TGTGCCAGCAGTCGACAGGGGGCAGCCTATAATTCACCCCTCCACTTT. Translated, it gives CASSRQGAAYNSPLHF.

This clone appeared once. The J gene is TRBJ2-2, the V gene TRBV7-8; possibly TRBD1 for D (5 bases). CDR1 is SGHVS, CDR2 FQNEAQ, per germline. The CDR3 loop spans 14 amino acids. With 5 bases removed from V and 5 bases from J, the gap between germline ends came to 12 bases. This CDR3 is CASSPKGATGELFF. DNA of the CDR3: TGTGCCAGCAGCCCAAAAGGGGCTACCGGGGAGCTGTTTTTT. Supplemented by reference TRBV7-8 and TRBJ2-2, the full variable domain reads GAGVSQSPRYKVAKRGQDVALRCDPISGHVSLFWYQQALGQGPEFLTYFQNEAQLDKSGLPSDRFFAERPEGSVSTLKIQRTQQEDSAVYLCASSPKGATGELFFGEGSRLTVL.

This clone was seen just once. J is TRBJ2-3 and V is TRBV3-1 (or the pseudogene TRBV3-2); the match to TRBD2 covers 16 bases. Trimming cost V 2 bases and J 2 bases; bases outside gene matches: 4. This CDR3 spans 18 amino acids. Per the germline V gene, CDR1 is LGHDT and CDR2 is YNNKEL (reference sequence). This chain's CDR3 is CASSQRGLAGGFTDTQYF. CDR3 sequence (DNA): TGTGCCAGCAGCCAACGGGGACTAGCGGGGGGGTTCACAGATACGCAGTATTTT.

The chain recombines TRBV18 with TRBJ2-3; 12 bases are shared with TRBD2. This CDR3 region has 17 residues. J was trimmed by 4 bases and V by 5 bases; bases with no gene match: 10. From germline, CDR1 is KGHSH and CDR2 LQKENI. CDR3 sequence: CASSELAGGLAADTQYF. As DNA, the CDR3 is TGTGCCAGCTCAGAACTAGCGGGGGGTCTCGCAGCAGATACGCAGTATTTT.

The rearrangement joins TRBV3-1 (or the pseudogene TRBV3-2) to TRBJ2-7, with TRBD2 matching over 9 bases. V trimming: 1 base; J trimming: 6 bases; junction bases outside the gene matches: 7. Germline V gene data show CDR1 as LGHDT and CDR2 as YNNKEL (reference sequence). This CDR3 is built from 15 residues. CDR3 region: CASSQGAGGKSEQYV. The CDR3 DNA is TGTGCCAGCAGCCAAGGAGCGGGGGGTAAAAGCGAGCAGTACGTC.

The genes are TRBV5-1 and TRBJ2-3; no clear D. Germline values: CDR1 SGHRS, CDR2 YFSETQ. This CDR3 has 14 amino acids. The V end lost 4 bases, the J end lost 7 bases, and 16 bases lay between the germline ends. CDR3 residues: CASSPLESANTQYF. CDR3 DNA: TGCGCCAGCAGCCCGCTCGAGAGTGCGAATACGCAGTATTTT.

The chain carries TRBV30 and TRBJ1-3, with TRBD1 identical over 9 bases. V shed 2 bases and J 4 bases; nucleotides not matched to a gene: 3. Germline CDR1 and CDR2: GTSNPN and SVGIG (reference sequence). The CDR3 runs 14 residues. The CDR3 reads CAWSFTGGGNTIYF. The CDR3 nucleotides are TGTGCCTGGAGTTTTACAGGGGGCGGAAACACCATATATTTT.

The chain couples TRBV2 to TRBJ1-2; a weak D match, TRBD1 (5 bases). This CDR3 comprises 13 residues. Germline V gene data show CDR1 as SNHLY and CDR2 as FYNNEI. V shed 7 bases and J shed 5 bases, with 14 bases lying between them. The CDR3 DNA reads TGTGCCAGCACTTTTCAGGGTGATTATGGCTACACCTTC. The encoded protein is CASTFQGDYGYTF.

This sequence joins TRBV27 and TRBJ1-2; a weak D match, TRBD1 (5 bases). Deletions cut 2 bases from V and 8 bases from J, with 18 bases between. The CDR3 spans 15 residues. From germline, CDR1 is MNHEY and CDR2 SMNVEV (reference sequence). The CDR3 nucleotides read TGTGCCAGCAGTTTAAAGGGAGGATCCCCAGGGGGCTACACCTTC. Translating gives CASSLKGGSPGGYTF.